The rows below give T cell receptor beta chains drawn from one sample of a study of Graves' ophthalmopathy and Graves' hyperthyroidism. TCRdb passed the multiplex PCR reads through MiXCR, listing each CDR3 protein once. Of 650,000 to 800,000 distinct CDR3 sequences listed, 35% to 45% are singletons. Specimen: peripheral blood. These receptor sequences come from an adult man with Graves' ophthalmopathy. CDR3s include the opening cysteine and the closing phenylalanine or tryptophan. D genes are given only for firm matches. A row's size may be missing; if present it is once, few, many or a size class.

CDR3aa: CASSSTDRGGANVLTF; CDR3nt: TGTGCCAGCAGTTCCACCGACAGGGGTGGGGCCAACGTCCTGACTTTC; j_gene: TRBJ2-6; abundance: NA; v_gene: TRBV12-3/TRBV12-4; d_gene: TRBD1
CDR3aa: CTSSLGGFTEAFF; CDR3nt: TGTACCAGCAGCTTAGGGGGATTCACTGAAGCTTTCTTT; j_gene: TRBJ1-1; abundance: NA; v_gene: TRBV7-9; d_gene: NA
CDR3aa: CSARTGLLQPQHF; CDR3nt: TGCAGTGCGCGGACAGGGCTTTTACAGCCCCAGCATTTT; j_gene: TRBJ1-5; abundance: many; v_gene: TRBV20-1; d_gene: TRBD1
CDR3aa: CASSYTGTPNQPQHF; CDR3nt: TGTGCCAGCAGTTACACTGGGACACCAAATCAGCCCCAGCATTTT; j_gene: TRBJ1-5; abundance: few; v_gene: TRBV6-5; d_gene: NA
CDR3aa: CASSIVQGARTGELFF; CDR3nt: TGTGCCAGTAGTATAGTGCAGGGGGCCCGCACCGGGGAGCTGTTTTTT; j_gene: TRBJ2-2; abundance: NA; v_gene: TRBV19; d_gene: TRBD1
CDR3aa: CSSYQETQYF; CDR3nt: TGCAGCTCGTACCAAGAGACCCAGTACTTC; j_gene: TRBJ2-5; abundance: NA; v_gene: TRBV29-1; d_gene: NA
CDR3aa: CASSSMGQGGTEAFF; CDR3nt: TGTGCCAGCAGCAGTATGGGGCAGGGGGGCACTGAAGCTTTCTTT; j_gene: TRBJ1-1; abundance: few; v_gene: TRBV7-8; d_gene: TRBD1
CDR3aa: CASMAPGAYEQYF; CDR3nt: TGTGCCAGTATGGCCCCAGGGGCCTACGAGCAGTACTTC; j_gene: TRBJ2-7; abundance: many; v_gene: TRBV19; d_gene: NA
CDR3aa: CASSEQGADGYTF; CDR3nt: TGTGCCAGCAGTGAACAGGGGGCAGATGGCTACACCTTC; j_gene: TRBJ1-2; abundance: many; v_gene: TRBV2; d_gene: TRBD1
CDR3aa: CASSLDRRDTIYF; CDR3nt: TGCGCCAGCAGCTTGGACAGGCGCGACACCATATATTTT; j_gene: TRBJ1-3; abundance: many; v_gene: TRBV5-1; d_gene: NA
CDR3aa: CASSLGGRDSYGYTF; CDR3nt: TGTGCCAGCAGCTTAGGGGGACGCGATTCTTATGGCTACACCTTC; j_gene: TRBJ1-2; abundance: NA; v_gene: TRBV19; d_gene: NA
CDR3aa: CASSLNAGAEAFF; CDR3nt: TGTGCCAGCAGCTTAAACGCAGGGGCTGAAGCTTTCTTT; j_gene: TRBJ1-1; abundance: NA; v_gene: TRBV7-9; d_gene: NA
CDR3aa: CASSTSGRNEQFF; CDR3nt: TGCGCCAGCTCAACTAGCGGGCGTAATGAGCAGTTCTTC; j_gene: TRBJ2-1; abundance: NA; v_gene: TRBV10-2; d_gene: TRBD2
CDR3aa: CASSISGTGKRETQYF; CDR3nt: TGTGCCAGTAGTATCTCCGGGACAGGGAAGCGGGAGACCCAGTACTTC; j_gene: TRBJ2-5; abundance: NA; v_gene: TRBV19; d_gene: TRBD1
CDR3aa: CSAMLAGGRDTQYF; CDR3nt: TGCAGTGCTATGCTAGCGGGGGGGCGAGATACGCAGTATTTT; j_gene: TRBJ2-3; abundance: NA; v_gene: TRBV20-1; d_gene: TRBD2
CDR3aa: CSARDSGTSEETQYF; CDR3nt: TGCAGTGCTAGAGATTCCGGGACTAGCGAAGAGACCCAGTACTTC; j_gene: TRBJ2-5; abundance: many; v_gene: TRBV20-1; d_gene: TRBD2
CDR3aa: CASSLAGTGEEKLFF; CDR3nt: TGTGCCAGCAGCCTAGCGGGTACGGGGGAAGAAAAACTGTTTTTT; j_gene: TRBJ1-4; abundance: NA; v_gene: TRBV9; d_gene: NA
CDR3aa: CASSPSGALYNSPLHF; CDR3nt: TGTGCCAGCAGTCCTAGTGGGGCCCTCTATAATTCACCCCTCCACTTT; j_gene: TRBJ1-6; abundance: many; v_gene: TRBV12-3/TRBV12-4; d_gene: NA
CDR3aa: CAISESTRSYEQYF; CDR3nt: TGTGCCATCAGTGAGTCGACTAGGAGCTACGAGCAGTACTTC; j_gene: TRBJ2-7; abundance: many; v_gene: TRBV10-3; d_gene: NA
CDR3aa: CSATSSKTGGLANYGYTF; CDR3nt: TGCAGCGCCACCTCGTCGAAGACAGGGGGCCTGGCTAACTATGGCTACACCTTC; j_gene: TRBJ1-2; abundance: NA; v_gene: TRBV29-1; d_gene: TRBD1
CDR3aa: CASSQGGLVLTKTQYF; CDR3nt: TGCGCCAGCAGCCAAGGGGGGCTAGTACTGACCAAGACCCAGTACTTC; j_gene: TRBJ2-5; abundance: few; v_gene: TRBV4-1; d_gene: NA
CDR3aa: CASRKGGEGNQPQHF; CDR3nt: TGTGCCAGCAGAAAAGGGGGGGAGGGCAATCAGCCCCAGCATTTT; j_gene: TRBJ1-5; abundance: NA; v_gene: TRBV6-1; d_gene: NA
CDR3aa: CSVGDRVGELFF; CDR3nt: TGCAGCGTGGGGGACAGGGTGGGGGAGCTGTTTTTT; j_gene: TRBJ2-2; abundance: once; v_gene: TRBV29-1; d_gene: TRBD1
CDR3aa: CASSTGLAGGPSSYEQYF; CDR3nt: TGTGCCAGCAGCACGGGACTAGCGGGGGGACCGAGCTCCTACGAGCAGTACTTC; j_gene: TRBJ2-7; abundance: many; v_gene: TRBV7-2; d_gene: TRBD2
CDR3aa: CASSQVPTGQGTVEQYF; CDR3nt: TGTGCCAGCAGCCAAGTCCCGACGGGACAGGGGACGGTCGAGCAGTACTTC; j_gene: TRBJ2-7; abundance: few; v_gene: TRBV13; d_gene: TRBD1
CDR3aa: CASSIGWGNTEAFF; CDR3nt: TGTGCCAGTAGTATAGGTTGGGGGAACACTGAAGCTTTCTTT; j_gene: TRBJ1-1; abundance: many; v_gene: TRBV19; d_gene: NA
CDR3aa: CAWSVWTGGDSNQLQHF; CDR3nt: TGTGCCTGGAGTGTATGGACAGGGGGGGATAGCAATCAGCTCCAGCATTTT; j_gene: TRBJ1-5; abundance: NA; v_gene: TRBV19; d_gene: TRBD1